This T cell receptor beta chain was captured in a study of regulatory T cells in long-lasting Graves disease. Described time point: newly diagnosed GD, antithyroid drugs for less than 3 months. The TCR library used RNA extracted from PBMCs. The CDR3 is 15 amino acids. The germline V gene has CDR1 SQVTM and CDR2 ANQGSEA. The V and J ends lost 6 bases and 4 bases, in that order; junction bases with no gene match: 9. Assembly of TCR beta libraries relied on iRepertoire HTBI primers together with Arm-PCR of CDR3 regions. Each CDR3 protein is one row after TCRdb ran MiXCR on the multiplex PCR reads. The data hold 350,000 to 550,000 distinct CDR3 sequences, with 14% to 15% observed a single time. Study results and limitations: Reduced TCR diversity was observed in persistent Graves' patients versus newly diagnosed patients.

This clonotype was seen a handful of times. Its specificity is not known. This same sample was also taken into another study, of T cells in Graves' hyperthyroidism and ophthalmopathy. That source adds: Based on clinical symptoms, serum thyroxine and TRAb, thyroid ultrasound and orbital computed tomography, diagnoses were reached.

The sample here was peripheral blood mononuclear cells (PBMCs), taken at new diagnosis, from a patient treated with antithyroid drugs. The source is a woman in her thirties with Graves disease. The J gene is TRBJ2-2, the V gene TRBV29-1; 9 bases are a match to TRBD2. CDR3 amino acids: CSVNSGTSSTGELFF. The CDR3 nucleotides are TGCAGCGTGAATTCCGGGACTAGCAGCACCGGGGAGCTGTTTTTT.